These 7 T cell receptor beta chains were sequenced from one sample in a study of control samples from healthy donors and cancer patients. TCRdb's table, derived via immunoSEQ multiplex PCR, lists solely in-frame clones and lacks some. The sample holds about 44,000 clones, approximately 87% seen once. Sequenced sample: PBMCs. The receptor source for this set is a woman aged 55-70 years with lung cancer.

The CDR3 spells CASSVGPSPDTQYF. DNA of the CDR3: TGTGCCAGCAGCGTAGGGCCATCACCAGATACGCAGTATTTT. V gene TRBV9 combines with J gene TRBJ2-3; D remains ambiguous. The germline CDR1 and CDR2 sequences are SGDLS and YYNGEE. The CDR3 loop spans 14 amino acids. The V and J ends lost 0 bases and 4 bases respectively, with 9 bases between them.

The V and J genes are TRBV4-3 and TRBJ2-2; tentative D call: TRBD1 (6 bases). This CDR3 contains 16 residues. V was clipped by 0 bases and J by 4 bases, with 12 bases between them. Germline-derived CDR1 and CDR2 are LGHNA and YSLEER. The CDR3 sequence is CASSQDRGQSTGELFF. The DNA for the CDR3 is TGCGCCAGCAGCCAAGATAGGGGACAAAGCACCGGGGAGCTGTTTTTT.

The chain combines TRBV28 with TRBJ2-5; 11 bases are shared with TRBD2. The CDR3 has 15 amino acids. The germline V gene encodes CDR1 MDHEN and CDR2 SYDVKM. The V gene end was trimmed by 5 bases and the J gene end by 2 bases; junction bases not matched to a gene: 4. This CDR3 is CASSKLAGEQETQYF. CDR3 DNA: TGTGCCAGCAGTAAACTAGCGGGAGAACAAGAGACCCAGTACTTC.

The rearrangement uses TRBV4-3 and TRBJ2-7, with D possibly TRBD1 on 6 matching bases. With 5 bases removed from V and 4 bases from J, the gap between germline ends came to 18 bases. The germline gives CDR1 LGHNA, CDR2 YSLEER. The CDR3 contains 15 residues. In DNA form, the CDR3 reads TGCGCCAGCAGCGTTGGAACAGGGACCTCATACGAGCAGTACTTC. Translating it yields CASSVGTGTSYEQYF.

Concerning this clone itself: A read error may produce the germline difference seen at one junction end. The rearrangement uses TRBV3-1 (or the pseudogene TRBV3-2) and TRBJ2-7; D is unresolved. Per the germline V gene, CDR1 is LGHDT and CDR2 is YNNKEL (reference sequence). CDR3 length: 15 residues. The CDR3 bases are TGTGCCAGCAGCGAAGATTTTTTCGTGTTAGACGAGCAGTACTTC. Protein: CASSEDFFVLDEQYF.

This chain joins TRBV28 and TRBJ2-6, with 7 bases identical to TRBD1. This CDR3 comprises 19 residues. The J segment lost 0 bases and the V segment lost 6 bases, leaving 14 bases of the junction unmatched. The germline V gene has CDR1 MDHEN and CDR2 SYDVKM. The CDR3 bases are TGTGCCAGCAGACGACAAGGGACAGTGATTTACTCTGGGGCCAACGTCCTGACTTTC. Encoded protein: CASRRQGTVIYSGANVLTF.

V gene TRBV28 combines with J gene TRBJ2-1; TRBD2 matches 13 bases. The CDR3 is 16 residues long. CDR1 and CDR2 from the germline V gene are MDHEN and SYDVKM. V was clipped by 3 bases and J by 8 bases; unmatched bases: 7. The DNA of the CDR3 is TGTGCCAGCAGTTTGGCACTAGCGGGAGGGCCTGATGAGCAGTTCTTC. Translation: CASSLALAGGPDEQFF.